This T cell receptor (beta chain) is drawn from a study of naive and memory T cell subsets. Study observations and caveats: The power law exponent of TCR abundance differed between naive and memory cells. In naive cells, over 85% of TCR sequences were seen only once.

Trimming cost V 8 bases and J 5 bases; bases outside gene matches: 0. The CDR3 totals 11 residues. Two oligonucleotides, mixed equimolar, formed the beta constant-region primer covering TRBC1 and TRBC2. TCRdb used MiXCR to reprocess the UMI-ligation and nested PCR reads, holding one entry per CDR3 protein. The repertoire holds 140,000 to 150,000 distinct CDR3 sequences, over 15% seen once, with roughly 0.13% in the top ten. This clonotype was recorded a few times. Its antigen is currently unknown. Cells stained for CD3, CD4, CD8, CD45RA and CD27 were sorted into four subsets. This clonotype was obtained from a human donor in good health. This chain connects TRBV12-3 or TRBV12-4 to TRBJ2-4; 7 nucleotides agree with TRBD2. The sample was naive CD4+ T cells from blood. CDR3 DNA sequence: TGTGCCAGCGGGAGGGAAAACATTCAGTACTTC. It codes for CASGRENIQYF.